These T cell receptor beta chains were read from a single sample in a study of blood T cell repertoires in COVID-19. The repertoire was sequenced with immunoSEQ multiplex PCR; TCRdb's copy has only in-frame clones and lacks some. The sample holds approximately 250,000 clones; around 88% are singletons and the top ten take around 1.8%. Sample: peripheral blood. The receptors come from a man in his thirties or forties with active or convalescent COVID-19. Both conserved end residues are part of each CDR3. D genes are given only for firm matches. Some rows have no size entry. The others give once, few or many, or a class for an expanded clone.

TRBV18,TRBJ1-2,NA,NA,CASSPSGGVRNYGYTF,TGTGCCAGCTCACCTAGCGGGGGAGTAAGGAACTATGGCTACACCTTC
TRBV4-1,TRBJ2-3,TRBD2,NA,CASSQLAGGPLGQYF,TGCGCCAGCAGCCAACTAGCGGGGGGGCCACTTGGGCAGTATTTT
TRBV19,TRBJ1-1,TRBD1,NA,CASSQGMNTEAFF,TGTGCCAGTTCACAGGGGATGAACACTGAAGCTTTCTTT
TRBV7-6,TRBJ2-6,NA,NA,CASSLAWGRGAANVLTF,TGTGCCAGCAGCTTAGCGTGGGGCAGGGGAGCGGCCAACGTCCTGACTTTC
TRBV7-3,TRBJ1-6,TRBD1,NA,CASSLVAGGGSPLHF,TGTGCCAGCAGCTTAGTAGCAGGGGGAGGTTCACCCCTCCACTTT
TRBV6-2/TRBV6-3,TRBJ1-5,TRBD1,NA,CASSYLQDRAYSNQPQHF,TGTGCCAGCAGTTACCTACAGGACAGGGCATATAGCAATCAGCCCCAGCATTTT
TRBV6-1,TRBJ1-6,NA,once,CASSEHRNSNSPLHF,TGTGCCAGCAGTGAACATCGGAACAGTAATTCACCCCTCCACTTT
TRBV9,TRBJ1-3,NA,NA,CASSAQGVSGNTIYF,TGTGCCAGCAGCGCCCAAGGGGTTTCTGGAAACACCATATATTTT
TRBV19,TRBJ2-3,NA,NA,CASSIEGGTQYF,TGTGCCAGTAGTATCGAGGGTGGAACGCAATATTTT
TRBV5-8,TRBJ2-6,NA,NA,CASRHSGANVLTF,TGTGCCAGCAGACACTCTGGGGCCAACGTCCTGACTTTC
TRBV11-2,TRBJ1-1,NA,NA,CASSSQGYLEAFF,TGTGCCAGCAGCTCCCAGGGCTACCTTGAAGCTTTCTTT
TRBV18,TRBJ1-1,NA,once,CASSRIDSAEAFF,TGTGCCAGCTCACGGATAGACAGCGCTGAAGCTTTCTTT
TRBV9,TRBJ1-4,NA,NA,CASSVNTGGNEKLFF,TGTGCCAGCAGCGTAAATACGGGGGGCAATGAAAAACTGTTTTTT
TRBV13,TRBJ2-2,TRBD1,NA,CARKPGQGAVGELFF,TGTGCCAGAAAACCGGGACAGGGGGCTGTCGGGGAGCTGTTTTTT
TRBV21-1,TRBJ2-5,NA,NA,CASSKVSQETQYF,TGTGCCAGCAGCAAAGTGTCGCAAGAGACCCAGTACTTC
TRBV11-2,TRBJ1-2,NA,NA,CASSLEWQINYGYTF,TGTGCCAGCAGCTTAGAGTGGCAGATTAACTATGGCTACACCTTC
TRBV7-2,TRBJ2-7,TRBD1,NA,CASSNRQGANYEQYF,TGTGCCAGCAGCAACCGACAGGGTGCAAACTACGAGCAGTACTTC
TRBV5-1,TRBJ2-5,NA,few,CASSTIPGETQYF,TGCGCCAGCAGCACGATCCCGGGGGAGACCCAGTACTTC
TRBV4-1,TRBJ2-1,TRBD2,NA,CASSQDPSSGGAYNEQFF,TGCGCCAGCAGCCAAGATCCGTCTAGCGGGGGGGCATACAATGAGCAGTTCTTC
TRBV4-1,TRBJ1-3,TRBD1,NA,CASSQDPGTGLGNTIYF,TGCGCCAGCAGCCAAGATCCCGGGACAGGGCTTGGAAACACCATATATTTT
TRBV18,TRBJ1-1,TRBD1,NA,CASSPFTGDNTEAFF,TGTGCCAGCTCACCATTTACAGGGGACAACACTGAAGCTTTCTTT
TRBV7-6,TRBJ2-3,TRBD2,NA,CASSILAGGTDTQYF,TGTGCCAGCAGCATACTAGCGGGGGGAACAGATACGCAGTATTTT
TRBV16,TRBJ1-1,NA,NA,CASSSARLNTEAFF,TGTGCCAGCAGCTCCGCCAGGTTGAACACTGAAGCTTTCTTT
TRBV7-9,TRBJ2-1,NA,NA,CASSLEVSGNEQFF,TGTGCCAGCAGCTTAGAAGTTTCGGGGAATGAGCAGTTCTTC
TRBV5-1,TRBJ2-1,TRBD2,NA,CASSSRGSAGGYNEQFF,TGCGCCAGCAGCTCCCGGGGGTCAGCGGGGGGTTACAATGAGCAGTTCTTC
TRBV28,TRBJ2-3,TRBD1,NA,CASRGQGAPDTQYF,TGTGCCAGCAGAGGACAGGGGGCACCCGATACGCAGTATTTT
TRBV2,TRBJ1-1,TRBD1,NA,CASQGDLNTEAFF,TGTGCCAGCCAGGGGGACTTGAACACTGAAGCTTTCTTT
TRBV30,TRBJ2-5,NA,NA,CAWSVGGRGQETQYF,TGTGCCTGGAGTGTAGGCGGTCGCGGGCAAGAGACCCAGTACTTC
TRBV10-1,TRBJ1-5,NA,few,CASKRRQARNQPQHF,TGCGCCAGCAAGAGGCGACAGGCCCGCAATCAGCCCCAGCATTTT
TRBV5-1,TRBJ2-1,TRBD2,NA,CASARSGGNYNEQFF,TGCGCCAGCGCCCGAAGCGGGGGGAACTACAATGAGCAGTTCTTC
TRBV9,TRBJ1-2,TRBD1,NA,CASSGDRADRIGGYTF,TGTGCCAGCAGCGGCGATAGGGCGGACAGGATCGGTGGCTACACCTTC
TRBV6-5,TRBJ1-6,TRBD1,NA,CASIEDRAANSPLHF,TGTGCCAGCATCGAAGACAGGGCCGCCAATTCACCCCTCCACTTT
TRBV4-1,TRBJ1-5,NA,NA,CASSPRPPGEDQPQHF,TGCGCCAGCAGCCCCCGCCCGCCGGGGGAGGATCAGCCCCAGCATTTT
TRBV18,TRBJ2-5,NA,NA,CASSAGIGETQYF,TGTGCCAGCTCAGCAGGGATCGGGGAGACCCAGTACTTC
TRBV6-1,TRBJ2-2,NA,NA,CASSEYSTGELFF,TGTGCCAGCAGTGAATACAGCACCGGGGAGCTGTTTTTT
TRBV5-1,TRBJ1-6,NA,NA,CASSPTQGRGNSPLHF,TGCGCCAGCAGCCCAACTCAGGGGCGAGGGAACTCACCCCTCCACTTT
TRBV10-1,TRBJ2-7,TRBD2,NA,CASSESNVAGIYEQYF,TGCGCCAGCAGTGAGTCGAATGTAGCGGGGATCTACGAGCAGTACTTC
TRBV30,TRBJ1-1,TRBD1,NA,CAWMGTGDTEAFF,TGTGCCTGGATGGGGACAGGGGACACTGAAGCTTTCTTT
TRBV3-1/TRBV3-2,TRBJ2-2,NA,NA,CASSQARRGAHGELFF,TGTGCCAGCAGCCAAGCGCGACGGGGGGCCCACGGGGAGCTGTTTTTT
TRBV4-1,TRBJ2-5,TRBD2,NA,CASSHPGGGKETQYF,TGCGCCAGCAGCCACCCTGGGGGGGGGAAAGAGACCCAGTACTTC
TRBV18,TRBJ1-1,NA,NA,CASSRARLNTEAFF,TGTGCCAGCTCACGGGCCAGATTAAACACTGAAGCTTTCTTT
TRBV15,TRBJ2-2,NA,NA,CATSRAGGTNTGELFF,TGTGCCACCAGCAGAGCAGGTGGAACGAACACCGGGGAGCTGTTTTTT
TRBV4-2,TRBJ1-1,TRBD1,NA,CASRPQGVLDGAEAFF,TGTGCCAGCAGACCACAGGGGGTATTAGACGGAGCTGAAGCTTTCTTT
TRBV5-8,TRBJ1-6,TRBD1,NA,CASSLITGGDSPLHF,TGTGCCAGCAGCTTAATCACAGGGGGAGATTCACCCCTCCACTTT
TRBV4-2,TRBJ1-1,NA,NA,CASSSPGGAVEAFF,TGTGCCAGCAGCTCACCGGGGGGGGCGGTTGAAGCTTTCTTT
TRBV5-1,TRBJ2-3,NA,NA,CASRAGTTSTDTQYF,TGCGCCAGCAGAGCCGGGACAACTAGCACAGATACGCAGTATTTT
TRBV7-9,TRBJ1-2,NA,NA,CASSLEGQGIPYGYTF,TGTGCCAGCAGCTTAGAAGGGCAGGGAATACCCTATGGCTACACCTTC
TRBV9,TRBJ2-5,TRBD2,once,CASSPRGSGGAPGTQYF,TGTGCCAGCAGCCCCAGGGGTAGCGGGGGCGCCCCTGGGACCCAGTACTTC
TRBV5-6,TRBJ1-2,NA,NA,CASSPGNPYGYTF,TGTGCCAGCAGCCCAGGGAATCCGTATGGCTACACCTTC
TRBV15,TRBJ2-1,TRBD2,NA,CATSRDGGIYNEQFF,TGTGCCACCAGCAGAGACGGGGGGATCTACAATGAGCAGTTCTTC
TRBV11-2,TRBJ1-1,NA,NA,CASSLVSRDTEAFF,TGTGCCAGCAGCTTAGTTTCCAGGGACACTGAAGCTTTCTTT
TRBV5-1,TRBJ2-5,TRBD1,NA,CASSPGAGTGGSETQYF,TGCGCCAGCAGCCCCGGGGCGGGGACAGGGGGGTCTGAGACCCAGTACTTC
TRBV12-3/TRBV12-4,TRBJ2-7,TRBD1,NA,CASSPRDSYEQYF,TGTGCCAGCAGCCCCCGGGACAGCTACGAGCAGTACTTC
TRBV6-6,TRBJ2-7,NA,NA,CASSPNYLPGYEQYF,TGTGCCAGCAGCCCTAATTACCTCCCGGGATACGAGCAGTACTTC
TRBV3-1/TRBV3-2,TRBJ2-5,TRBD2,NA,CASSQDSSGAVWAQYF,TGTGCCAGCAGCCAAGATTCAAGCGGGGCGGTTTGGGCCCAGTACTTC